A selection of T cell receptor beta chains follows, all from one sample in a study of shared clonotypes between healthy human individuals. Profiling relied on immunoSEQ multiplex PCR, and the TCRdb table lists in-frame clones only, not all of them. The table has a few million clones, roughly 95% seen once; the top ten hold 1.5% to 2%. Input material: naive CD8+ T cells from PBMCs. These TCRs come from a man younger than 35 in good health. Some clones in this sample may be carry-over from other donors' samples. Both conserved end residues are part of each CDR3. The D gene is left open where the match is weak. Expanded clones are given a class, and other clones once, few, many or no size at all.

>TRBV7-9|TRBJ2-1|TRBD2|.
TGTGCCAGCAGCTCTCTAGCGGGAAAACCCCACAATGAGCAGTTCTTC
CASSSLAGKPHNEQFF
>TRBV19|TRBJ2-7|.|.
TGTGCCAGTAGTATAAGCGGTTCCTACGAGCAGTACTTC
CASSISGSYEQYF
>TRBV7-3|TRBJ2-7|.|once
TGTGCCAGCAGCTTAAATAGGGGGTCCGAGCAGTACTTC
CASSLNRGSEQYF
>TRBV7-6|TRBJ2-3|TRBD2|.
TGTGCCAGCAGCTATAGCGGGAGCACAGATACGCAGTATTTT
CASSYSGSTDTQYF
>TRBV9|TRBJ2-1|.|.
TGTGCCAGCAGCGTAGCTGTAGGGCCATCTTACAATGAGCAGTTCTTC
CASSVAVGPSYNEQFF
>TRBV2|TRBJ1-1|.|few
TGTGCCAGCCGACCCTACATGAACACTGAAGCTTTCTTT
CASRPYMNTEAFF
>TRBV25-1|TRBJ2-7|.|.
TGTGCCAGCAGTGTTAGCGGTCCCCGGTACTTC
CASSVSGPRYF
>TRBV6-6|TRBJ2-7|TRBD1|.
TGTGCCAGCAGTTCGATATCGGACAGGTCCTACGAGCAGTACTTC
CASSSISDRSYEQYF
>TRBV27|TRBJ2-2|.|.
TGTGCCAGCAGTCCGGGGCGAACCGGGGAGCTGTTTTTT
CASSPGRTGELFF
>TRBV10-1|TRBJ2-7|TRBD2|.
TGCGCCAGCAGTGAGTCGCGCGGGGGGGCTAGCGAGCAGTACTTC
CASSESRGGASEQYF
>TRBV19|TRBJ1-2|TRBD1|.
TGTGCCACTACGGACAGGGTGACCTATGGCTACACCTTC
CATTDRVTYGYTF
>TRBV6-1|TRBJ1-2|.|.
TGTGCCAGCAGTGACGGGCCTGGCCTTTATGGCTACACCTTC
CASSDGPGLYGYTF
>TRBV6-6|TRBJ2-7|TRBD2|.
TGTGCCAGCAATGGGCGGGAGGGCCTTTTTTACGAGCAGTACTTC
CASNGREGLFYEQYF
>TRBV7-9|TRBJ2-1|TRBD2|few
TGTGCCAGCAGCTCCCAGACTAGCGGGAGGGCGGATGAGCAGTTCTTC
CASSSQTSGRADEQFF
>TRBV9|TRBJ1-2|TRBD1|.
TGTGCCAGCAGCGGATTCAGTGGGCGGGCAGGGGGCATTGGCTACACCTTC
CASSGFSGRAGGIGYTF
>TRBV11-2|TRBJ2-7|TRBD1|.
TGTGCCAGCAGCTTCGGGACAGAGTCCTACGAGCAGTACTTC
CASSFGTESYEQYF
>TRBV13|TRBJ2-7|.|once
TGTGCCAGCAGCCCGACACGAGCGGCCTACGAGCAGTACTTC
CASSPTRAAYEQYF
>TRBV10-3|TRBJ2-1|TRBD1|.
TGTGCCATCAGTGAGTCGGAAGGACAGGGGGCTTTAAATGAGCAGTTCTTC
CAISESEGQGALNEQFF
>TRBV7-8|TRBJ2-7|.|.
TGTGCCAGCAGCTTCAGCAGGGTTCACGAGCAGTACTTC
CASSFSRVHEQYF
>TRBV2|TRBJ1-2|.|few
TGTGCCAGCAGTGAAATCCACAGGGATGGCTACACCTTC
CASSEIHRDGYTF
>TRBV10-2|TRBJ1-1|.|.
TGCGCCAGCAGCGAACGTGAGGGTCCCTTCACTGAAGCTTTCTTT
CASSEREGPFTEAFF
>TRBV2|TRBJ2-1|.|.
TGTGCCAGCAGTGGTATAACAGGCCGGCAGCAGTTCTTC
CASSGITGRQQFF
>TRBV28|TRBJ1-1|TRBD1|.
TGTGCCAGCAGTTTCCGACGACAGGGGGATCGAACTGAAGCTTTCTTT
CASSFRRQGDRTEAFF
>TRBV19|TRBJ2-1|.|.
TGTGCCAGTAGTCTGGGCGGGTTCTACAATGAGCAGTTCTTC
CASSLGGFYNEQFF
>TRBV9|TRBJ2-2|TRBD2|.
TGTGCCAGCAGTGGTGCCCCTAGCGGAATTACCGGGGAGCTGTTTTTT
CASSGAPSGITGELFF
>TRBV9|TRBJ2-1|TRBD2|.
TGTGCCAGCAGCGAGGGACTAGCGGATACATGGGATGAGCAGTTCTTC
CASSEGLADTWDEQFF
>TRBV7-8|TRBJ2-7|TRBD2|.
TGTGCCAGCAGCTCGGTAGCGGGACCTACCCTACGGGGCTACGAGCAGTACTTC
CASSSVAGPTLRGYEQYF
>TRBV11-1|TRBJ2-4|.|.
TGTGCCAGCAGCCTGACCGACTGGGGGGAGAGGATTCAGTACTTC
CASSLTDWGERIQYF
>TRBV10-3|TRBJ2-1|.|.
TGTGCCATCAGTGAGTCATCCGATGAGCAGTTCTTC
CAISESSDEQFF
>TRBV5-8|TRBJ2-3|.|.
TGTGCCAGCAGCCTCCCCGTGCCCGAGACTAGCACAGATACGCAGTATTTT
CASSLPVPETSTDTQYF
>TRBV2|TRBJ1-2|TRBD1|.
TGTGCCAGCAATCCGGGACAGATCTATGGTGGCTACACCTTC
CASNPGQIYGGYTF
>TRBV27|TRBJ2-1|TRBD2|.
TGTGCCAGCAGTTTATTCGCTAGCGGGAGAGGAAGTGAGCAGTTCTTC
CASSLFASGRGSEQFF
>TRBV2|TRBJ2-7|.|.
TGTGCCAGCAGTGGTGGGTTTGGCTACGAGCAGTACTTC
CASSGGFGYEQYF
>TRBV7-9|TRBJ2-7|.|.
TGTGCCAGCAGCTTTGCGATGGGGACCTACGAGCAGTACTTC
CASSFAMGTYEQYF
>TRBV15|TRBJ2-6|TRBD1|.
TGTGCCACCAGCAGCAGGACAGGGATCTCTGGGGCCAACGTCCTGACTTTC
CATSSRTGISGANVLTF
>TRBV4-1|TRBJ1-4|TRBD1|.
TGCGCCAGCAGCCATCGGGACAGGCCGCGGTGTTGTGAAAAACTGTTTTTT
CASSHRDRPRCCEKLFF
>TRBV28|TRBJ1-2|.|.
TGTGCCAGCACTGGGGGCGTATATGGCTACACCTTC
CASTGGVYGYTF
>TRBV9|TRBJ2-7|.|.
TGTGCCAGCAGCGCATCGACTAGGCACGGCTACGAGCAGTACTTC
CASSASTRHGYEQYF
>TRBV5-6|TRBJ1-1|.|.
TGTGCCAGCAGCTTTGGGACCGTCAAACAAGCTTTCTTT
CASSFGTVKQAFF
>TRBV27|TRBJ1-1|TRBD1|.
TGTGCCAGCAGTGGACAGGGTGTCACTGAAGCTTTCTTT
CASSGQGVTEAFF
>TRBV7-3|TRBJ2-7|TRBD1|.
TGTGCCAGCAGCTTCTCAGGGGGCGCCCCTTACGAGCAGTACTTC
CASSFSGGAPYEQYF
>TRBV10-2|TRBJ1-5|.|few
TGCGCCAGCACGACAGGAGCTACTCAGCCCCAGCATTTT
CASTTGATQPQHF
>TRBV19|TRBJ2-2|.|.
TGTGCCAGTAGTATAGGTTCAGGGGAGCTGTTTTTT
CASSIGSGELFF
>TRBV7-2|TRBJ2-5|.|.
TGTGCCAGCAGCTTAGGATCGGTTGGAGGCCTACGACAAGAGACCCAGTACTTC
CASSLGSVGGLRQETQYF
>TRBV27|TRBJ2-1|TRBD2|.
TGTGCCAGCAGTTTTGGACTAGCTCCCTACAATGAGCAGTTCTTC
CASSFGLAPYNEQFF
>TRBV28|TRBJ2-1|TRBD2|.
TGTGCCAGCAGTCGACTAGCGCTATCTGACCATGAGCAGTTCTTC
CASSRLALSDHEQFF
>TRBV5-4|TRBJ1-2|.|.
TGTGCCAGCAGCTTGGCGGCAGCGGGGAGTGGCTACACCTTC
CASSLAAAGSGYTF
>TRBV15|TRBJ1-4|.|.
TGTGCCACCAGCGGAGGAAGGAATGAAAAACTGTTTTTT
CATSGGRNEKLFF
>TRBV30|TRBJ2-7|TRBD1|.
TGTGCCTGGAGTGTACTACAGGGGGCCTACGAGCAGTACTTC
CAWSVLQGAYEQYF
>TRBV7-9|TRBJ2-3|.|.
TGTGCCAGCAGCTCAATCCAGGGTCACACAGATACGCAGTATTTT
CASSSIQGHTDTQYF
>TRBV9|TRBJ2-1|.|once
TGTGCCAGCAGCGTCAGGGGCAGCAATGAGCAGTTCTTC
CASSVRGSNEQFF